Detailed here is one T cell receptor beta chain. Its cognate antigen is unknown. The V gene's germline CDR1 is DFQATT and CDR2 SNEGSKA (reference sequence). CDR3 size: 14 residues. The ends were cut back, 1 base at V and 2 bases at J, with 9 bases in the middle. Study-wide results and limits: Tumor Treg TCRs overlapped most with tumor naive CD4+ cells. The larger cohort examined one V-J beta rearrangement, not whole repertoires.

Full-length variable regions came from constant-region reverse primers plus semi-nested Nested Universal Primer A PCR. TCRdb used MiXCR to reprocess the 5' RACE reads, holding one entry per CDR3 protein. The repertoire has about 64,000 distinct CDR3 sequences, approximately 23% of them found once; the top ten carry 2.5% to 3%. Memory CD4+ T cells were sorted as CD4+CD45RO+CD25- cells. Sequenced: memory CD4+ T cells sorted from a lymph node. Subset in this sample: memory CD4+ T cells, CD4+CD45RO+CD25-. This chain links TRBV20-1 with TRBJ1-3, with D unclear. This clonotype was sampled from a female donor with breast cancer. The CDR3 bases are TGCAGTGCTAGAGGGGGAGGGCCTGGAAACACCATATATTTT. This gives the protein CSARGGGPGNTIYF.